The clone carrying this T cell receptor (beta chain) was seen a few times. The antigen is not known. This CDR3 is built from 15 residues. V dropped 5 bases and J dropped 1 base, with 15 bases sitting between them. Germline values: CDR1 DFQATT, CDR2 SNEGSKA (reference sequence). The source of the sample is a study of response to subunit inactivated influenza vaccine. General study results and limits: Authors suggested each seasonal flu vaccination may recruit only limited numbers of new T cells.

TCRdb re-called the RT-PCR reads with MiXCR, one entry per CDR3 protein. The sample lists roughly 650,000 distinct CDR3 sequences; less than 15% were seen once. This sequence originates from a man in his forties or fifties who received an inactivated influenza vaccine. V is TRBV20-1 and J is TRBJ2-1, with D possibly being TRBD2 (6 bases). The sequenced sample was PBMCs from blood, obtained less than 15 days before vaccination. The CDR3 loop reads CSAQTSGLSYNEQFF. CDR3 coding DNA: TGCAGTGCTCAAACTTCGGGACTGTCCTACAATGAGCAGTTCTTC.